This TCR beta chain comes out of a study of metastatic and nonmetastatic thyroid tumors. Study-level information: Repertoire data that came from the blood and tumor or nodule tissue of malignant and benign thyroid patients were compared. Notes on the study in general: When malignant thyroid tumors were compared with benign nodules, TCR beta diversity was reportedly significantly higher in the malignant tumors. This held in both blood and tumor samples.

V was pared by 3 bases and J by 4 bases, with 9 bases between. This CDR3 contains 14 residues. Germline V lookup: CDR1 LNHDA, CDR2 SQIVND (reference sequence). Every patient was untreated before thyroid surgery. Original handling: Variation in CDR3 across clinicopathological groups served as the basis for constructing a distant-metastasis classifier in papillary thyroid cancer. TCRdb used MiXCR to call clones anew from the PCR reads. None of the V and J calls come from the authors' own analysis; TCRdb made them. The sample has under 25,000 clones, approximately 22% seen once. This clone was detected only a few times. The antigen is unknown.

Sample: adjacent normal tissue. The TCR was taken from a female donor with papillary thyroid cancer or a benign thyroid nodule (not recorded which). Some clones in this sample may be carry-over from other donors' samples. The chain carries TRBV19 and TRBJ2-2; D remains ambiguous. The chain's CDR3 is CASSIWASTGELFF. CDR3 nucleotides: TGTGCCAGTAGTATTTGGGCGTCCACCGGGGAGCTGTTTTTT.